The text below deals with one T cell receptor (beta chain). Its antigen is currently unknown. The data originate from a study of early T cells in non-severe SARS-CoV-2 infection. Across the whole study: The sequenced material was bulk RNA from unsorted whole blood, and its chains were unpaired. Study-level results: A preference for anti-spike CD8 responses marked VDJdb matching, which missed private and CD4 specificities.

One entry per CDR3 protein results from TCRdb running MiXCR on the 5' RACE reads. This sample has 120,000 or so distinct CDR3 sequences; around 12% occur once, and the top ten carry about 3.8%. Germline CDR1 and CDR2: SQVTM and ANQGSEA. The CDR3 is 13 residues long. The V end lost 3 bases, the J end lost 2 bases, and 8 bases lay between the germline ends. This specimen consisted of whole blood, obtained at baseline. This rearrangement joins TRBV29-1 to TRBJ2-1; D gene ambiguous. The sequence came from an adult who was a healthcare worker with PCR-confirmed SARS-CoV-2 infection or an uninfected control (not recorded which). In nucleotides, the CDR3 is TGCAGCGTTGATCTGACGGCCTACAATGAGCAGTTCTTC. This codes for CSVDLTAYNEQFF.